This paragraph covers one TCR beta chain sequence. Its antigen remains unidentified. This specimen belongs to a study of cytomegalovirus exposure and HLA in healthy donors. Study-level findings and limits: Three CMV-associated chains were confirmed in vitro to be specific for CMV antigens. With further analysis later on, most CMV-associated TCR beta chains appeared HLA-restricted.

Use of 60 Vbeta and 13 Jbeta primers characterized the PCR. Profiled with immunoSEQ multiplex PCR; TCRdb holds only in-frame clones, not every one. The sample shows more than 110,000 clones, 73% of them seen only once. V shed 4 bases and J shed 0 bases, with 7 bases lying between them. CDR1 is SGHRS and CDR2 is YFSETQ in the germline V gene. This CDR3 comprises 13 residues. The sequence was collected from a human donor in good health. The material sequenced was PBMCs. This sequence joins TRBV5-1 and TRBJ1-1; no reliable D call. CDR3 DNA sequence: TGCGCCAGCAGCGGGGAGGTGAACACTGAAGCTTTCTTT. Translating it yields CASSGEVNTEAFF.